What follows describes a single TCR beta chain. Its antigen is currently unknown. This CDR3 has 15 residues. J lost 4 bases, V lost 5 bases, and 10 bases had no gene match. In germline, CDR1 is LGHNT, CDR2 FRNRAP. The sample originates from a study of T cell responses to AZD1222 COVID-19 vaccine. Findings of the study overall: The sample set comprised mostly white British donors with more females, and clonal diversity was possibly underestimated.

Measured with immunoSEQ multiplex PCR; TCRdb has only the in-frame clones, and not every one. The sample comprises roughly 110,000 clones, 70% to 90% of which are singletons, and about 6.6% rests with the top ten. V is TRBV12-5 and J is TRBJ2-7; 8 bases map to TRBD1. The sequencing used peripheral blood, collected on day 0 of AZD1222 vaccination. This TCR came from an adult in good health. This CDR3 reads CASGPRTGSIYEQYF. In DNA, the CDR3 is TGTGCTAGTGGTCCCCGGACAGGGTCAATTTACGAGCAGTACTTC.